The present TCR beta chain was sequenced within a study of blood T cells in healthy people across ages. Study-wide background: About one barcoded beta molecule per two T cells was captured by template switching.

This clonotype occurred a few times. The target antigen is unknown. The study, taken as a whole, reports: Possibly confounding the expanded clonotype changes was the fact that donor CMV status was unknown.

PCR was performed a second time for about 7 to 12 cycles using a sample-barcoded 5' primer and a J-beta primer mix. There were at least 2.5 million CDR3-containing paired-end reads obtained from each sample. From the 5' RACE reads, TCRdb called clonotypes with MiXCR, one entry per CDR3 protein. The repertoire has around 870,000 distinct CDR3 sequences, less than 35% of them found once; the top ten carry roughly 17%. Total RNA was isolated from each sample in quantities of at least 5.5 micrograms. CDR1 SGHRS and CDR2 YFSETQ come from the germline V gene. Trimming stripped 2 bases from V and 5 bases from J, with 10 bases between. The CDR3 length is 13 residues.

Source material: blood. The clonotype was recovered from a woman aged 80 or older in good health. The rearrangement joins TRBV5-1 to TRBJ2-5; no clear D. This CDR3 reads CASSFAVWETQYF. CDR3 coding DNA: TGCGCCAGCAGCTTTGCCGTTTGGGAGACCCAGTACTTC.